A selection of T cell receptor beta chains follows, all from one sample in a study of OX40 agonist ivuxolimab in advanced cancers. The protocol was immunoSEQ multiplex PCR, while the TCRdb copy is restricted to in-frame clones and leaves out a portion. The table has around 72,000 clones, 80% seen once. This sample comprised CD4+ or CD8+ T cells sorted from blood, obtained in a trial of the OX40 agonist ivuxolimab. The receptors stem from an adult with an advanced solid tumor such as melanoma, head and neck, liver or kidney cancer. Each CDR3 is given with its conserved first and last residue. A D gene is named only where the DNA matches it firmly. Not all rows give a size; the values are once, few, many and, for expanded clones, a class.

j_call d_call clone_size v_call cdr3_nt cdr3_aa
TRBJ2-3 . . TRBV29-1 TGCAGCGTTGTAGGGATAGCTGGGGATACGCAGTATTTT CSVVGIAGDTQYF
TRBJ1-1 . few TRBV4-2 TGTGCCAGCAGCCAAGGGGGCGGGAACACTGAAGCTTTCTTT CASSQGGGNTEAFF
TRBJ2-5 TRBD1 . TRBV7-2 TGTGCCAGCAGCTTAGGGGACAGGGGGCTCCAAGAGACCCAGTACTTC CASSLGDRGLQETQYF
TRBJ2-1 TRBD1 . TRBV6-1 TGTGCCAGCGGTAAGGGGGACAGGGGTTCAAATGAGCAGTTCTTC CASGKGDRGSNEQFF
TRBJ2-3 TRBD2 once TRBV29-1 TGCAGCGTTTCCAGCGGGAGTGGGTTGGCGGATACGCAGTATTTT CSVSSGSGLADTQYF
TRBJ1-1 TRBD1 medium-sized TRBV4-1 TGCGCCAGCAGCAGGGGGCAGATCACTGAAGCTTTCTTT CASSRGQITEAFF
TRBJ2-1 . . TRBV27 TGTGCCAGCAGTAGGGGAGGGGGGGGTTTCTATGAGCAGTTCTTC CASSRGGGGFYEQFF
TRBJ2-1 . . TRBV6-6 TGTGCCAGCAGTTACCTAGGGAACAATGAGCAGTTCTTC CASSYLGNNEQFF
TRBJ2-5 . . TRBV5-1 TGCGCCAGCAGTTCCCGGACTTCCGAAGACACCCAGTACTTC CASSSRTSEDTQYF
TRBJ2-2 . . TRBV5-1 TGCGCCAGCAGCAGGGATCTAAACACCGGGGAGCTGTTTTTT CASSRDLNTGELFF
TRBJ2-3 TRBD1 few TRBV10-3 TGTGCCATCAGGGCCAGGGACAGGGGAGAGGGGACAGATACGCAGTATTTT CAIRARDRGEGTDTQYF
TRBJ1-5 . . TRBV6-6 TGTGCCAGCAGTTATCCCCCCCCGAGAGAGAATCAGCCCCAGCATTTT CASSYPPPRENQPQHF
TRBJ2-3 . . TRBV4-1 TGCGCCAGCAGCCACCACTTAAAGAGTAGGGGGGGAGGCCCGTCTAGCACAGATACGCAGTATTTT CASSHHLKSRGGGPSSTDTQYF
TRBJ2-6 . . TRBV30 TGTGCCTGGAGTGTCTCAAGAGTTTCTGGGGCCAACGTCCTGACTTTC CAWSVSRVSGANVLTF
TRBJ1-5 TRBD1 few TRBV7-8 TGTGCCAGCAGCGGGTTGACAGGGAGTAGTCAGCCCCAGCATTTT CASSGLTGSSQPQHF
TRBJ2-5 . . TRBV21-1 TGTGCCAGCAGCCCCCCTGGGACGGGGGAGACCCAGTACTTC CASSPPGTGETQYF
TRBJ1-3 TRBD1 few TRBV4-3 TGCGCCAGCAGCCAAGATACCGGGACAGGGTCCTCCCTCTTCTCTGGAAACACCATATATTTT CASSQDTGTGSSLFSGNTIYF
TRBJ2-7 . . TRBV6-5 TGTGCCAGCAGTTACTCGACGACAGCCGGGGTGAACGAGCAGTACTTC CASSYSTTAGVNEQYF
TRBJ2-7 TRBD1 . TRBV4-1 TGCGCCAGCAGCCACTCTGGGACAGGGGAATCCTACGAGCAGTACTTC CASSHSGTGESYEQYF
TRBJ1-2 TRBD1 . TRBV4-1 TGCGCCAGCAGCCAAGAAGGGGGCGTCTTGGAGGTCACCTTC CASSQEGGVLEVTF
TRBJ2-7 TRBD1 . TRBV28 TGTGCCAGCAGTGCTTCGGACAGGGAATACGAGCAGTACTTC CASSASDREYEQYF
TRBJ1-2 . once TRBV5-5 TGTGCCAGCAGCTTGGAGGGGTGGGGCTACACCTTC CASSLEGWGYTF
TRBJ1-6 TRBD1 . TRBV28 TGTGCCAGCAGTTTAGGGCAGGGGGCCCCTCCCCTCCACTTT CASSLGQGAPPLHF
TRBJ2-7 . . TRBV20-1 TGCAGTGCCCGAGGGGCCTACGAGCAGTACTTC CSARGAYEQYF
TRBJ1-4 TRBD1 . TRBV7-9 TGTGCCAGCAGCTTAGGGGGACAGATTAATGAAAAACTGTTTTTT CASSLGGQINEKLFF
TRBJ2-2 . few TRBV6-1 TGTGCCAGCACCTCCCTCAGGGACCACACCGGGGAGCTGTTTTTT CASTSLRDHTGELFF
TRBJ2-5 . . TRBV20-1 TGCAGTGCCAGGGACCAAGAGACCCAGTACTTC CSARDQETQYF
TRBJ2-5 . . TRBV6-1 TGTGCCAGCAGTGAAGTGGGCTCCAGGGGGACCCAGTACTTC CASSEVGSRGTQYF
TRBJ2-4 . . TRBV7-2 TGTGCCACCCGAGTGGACGGGTCGGTGGGCATTCAGTACTTC CATRVDGSVGIQYF
TRBJ2-1 TRBD2 . TRBV10-3 TGTGCCATCAGTTCCCGGGGACTAGCGGACCCAACCCCCTACAATGAGCAGTTCTTC CAISSRGLADPTPYNEQFF
TRBJ2-5 . . TRBV28 TGTGCCAGCAGCGAACCCTTGGACTTCCAAGAGACCCAGTACTTC CASSEPLDFQETQYF
TRBJ1-1 . . TRBV6-6 TGTGCCAGCAGTCCCTCGGGGGGGGCAGGTACTGAAGCTTTCTTT CASSPSGGAGTEAFF
TRBJ2-5 . . TRBV30 TGTGCCTGGAGTGTACGTGGCGAGGGGACCCAGTACTTC CAWSVRGEGTQYF
TRBJ2-2 . . TRBV5-1 TGCGCCAGCAGCTTAAGAGCGGCGACAGGGAACACCGGGGAGCTGTTTTTT CASSLRAATGNTGELFF
TRBJ2-7 . . TRBV5-5 TGTGCCAGCAGCTTGTTGAACGAGCAGTACTTC CASSLLNEQYF
TRBJ2-1 . . TRBV19 TGTGCCAGTAGTATGAGAGATGAGCAGTTCTTC CASSMRDEQFF
TRBJ2-2 . . TRBV27 TGTGCCAGCACCGGCCCTCGCACCGGGGAGCTGTTTTTT CASTGPRTGELFF
TRBJ1-5 TRBD1 . TRBV10-3 TGTGCCATCAGTGAGCCGGGACAGGGCGAACAGCCCCAGCATTTT CAISEPGQGEQPQHF
TRBJ2-3 . . TRBV5-1 TGCGCCAGCAGCCACACAAGGGGAGACACAGATACGCAGTATTTT CASSHTRGDTDTQYF
TRBJ1-5 . . TRBV7-8 TGTGCCAGCAGCTTAGCGGGGCTGGGTACGAAGGTCAAGCCCCAGCATTTT CASSLAGLGTKVKPQHF
TRBJ2-7 . once TRBV7-2 TGTGCCAGCAGCTTACACGGGCTTTACGAGCAGTACTTC CASSLHGLYEQYF
TRBJ1-2 . few TRBV5-4 TGTGCCAGCAGCACCGGCCAGAACTATGGCTACACCTTC CASSTGQNYGYTF
TRBJ2-3 . . TRBV7-3 TGTGCCAGCAGCGCAAGACAGACAGATACGCAGTATTTT CASSARQTDTQYF
TRBJ2-7 TRBD2 . TRBV25-1 TGTGCCAGCAGTGGAGCGGGAGTAGGCGAGCAGTACTTC CASSGAGVGEQYF
TRBJ1-1 . . TRBV7-9 TGTGCCAGCAGCTCACTCAGGGTTGGGAACACTGAAGCTTTCTTT CASSSLRVGNTEAFF
TRBJ2-5 . . TRBV5-5 TGTGCCAGCAGCTTCCGCGGGACAGAAGGGGAGACCCAGTACTTC CASSFRGTEGETQYF
TRBJ2-5 . . TRBV28 TGTGCCAGCAGTTTCGTGGGAGCAGAGACCCAGTACTTC CASSFVGAETQYF
TRBJ2-1 TRBD2 . TRBV14 TGTGCCAGCAGCCAAGACAATCCGCCTAGCGGGTACAATGAGCAGTTCTTC CASSQDNPPSGYNEQFF
TRBJ1-1 TRBD1 . TRBV27 TGTGCCAGCAGTTTAGGGACAGGGGCCCCGAACACTGAAGCTTTCTTT CASSLGTGAPNTEAFF
TRBJ2-7 TRBD2 . TRBV10-3 TGTCCCCCCGCGGGAGGGGGCGTCTACGAGCAGTACTTC CPPAGGGVYEQYF
TRBJ2-7 . . TRBV11-3 TGTGCCAGCAGCTTATCCAGGTTATCCTACGAGCAGTACTTC CASSLSRLSYEQYF